This TCR beta chain was identified during a study of CXCR4 blockade with PD-1 therapy in pancreatic cancer. Turning to this clone: Its antigen is undetermined.

The CDR3 sequence is 16 residues long. The V and J ends lost 6 bases and 5 bases respectively, with 21 bases between them. Study-wide results and caveats: Convergent selection by common tumor antigens was suggested by nucleotide rearrangement counts. Intratumoral clonality (mean 0.14) exceeded healthy blood (over 0.045) but did not track survival. Without paired alpha-beta data, shared specificity of dominant clones is unconfirmed.

Repertoires were generated with immunoSEQ multiplex PCR, while TCRdb's copy carries only in-frame clones and drops some. The table has 4,700 or so clones, around 60% seen once. This TCR was recovered from a human donor with pancreatic ductal adenocarcinoma. The rearrangement links TRBV23-1 to TRBJ2-3; D call uncertain. TRBV23-1 is treated as an ORF (open reading frame) with a function not yet certain. The sample comprised tumor tissue. In DNA, the CDR3 is TGCGCCAGCAGCCCCTTCGGTTCCGGCCCTGGAGATACGCAGTATTTT. It yields the protein CASSPFGSGPGDTQYF.